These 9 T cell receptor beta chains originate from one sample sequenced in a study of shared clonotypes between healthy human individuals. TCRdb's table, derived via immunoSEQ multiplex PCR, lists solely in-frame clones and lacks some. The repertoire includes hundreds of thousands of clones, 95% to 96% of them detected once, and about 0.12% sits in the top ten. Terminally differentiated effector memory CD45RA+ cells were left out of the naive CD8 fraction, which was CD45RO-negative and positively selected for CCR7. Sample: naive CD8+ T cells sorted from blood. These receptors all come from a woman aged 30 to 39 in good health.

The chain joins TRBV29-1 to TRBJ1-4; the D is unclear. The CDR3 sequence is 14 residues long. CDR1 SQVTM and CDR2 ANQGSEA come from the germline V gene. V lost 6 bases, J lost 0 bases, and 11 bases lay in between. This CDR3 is CSVRIGATNEKLFF. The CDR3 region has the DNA TGCAGCGTGCGGATAGGCGCAACTAATGAAAAACTGTTTTTT.

CDR3 in amino acids: CASTRTNEETQYF. CDR3 sequence (DNA): TGTGCCAGCACCAGGACTAATGAAGAGACCCAGTACTTC. The gene calls are TRBV28 and TRBJ2-5; D perhaps matches TRBD2 (6 bases). Germline lookup yields CDR1 MDHEN and CDR2 SYDVKM. The V and J ends lost 7 bases and 3 bases respectively, with 12 bases between them. CDR3 length: 13 amino acids.

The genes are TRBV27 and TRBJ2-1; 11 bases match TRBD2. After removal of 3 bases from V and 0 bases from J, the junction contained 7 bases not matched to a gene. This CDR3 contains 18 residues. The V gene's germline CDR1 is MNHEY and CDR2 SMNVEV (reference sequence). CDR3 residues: CASSLLSTSGSSYNEQFF. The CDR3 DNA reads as TGTGCCAGCAGTTTGTTAAGTACTAGCGGGAGCTCCTACAATGAGCAGTTCTTC.

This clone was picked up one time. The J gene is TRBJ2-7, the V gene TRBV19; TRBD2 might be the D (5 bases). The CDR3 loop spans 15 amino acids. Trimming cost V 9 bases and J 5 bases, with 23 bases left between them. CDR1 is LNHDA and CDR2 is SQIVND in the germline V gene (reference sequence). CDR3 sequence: CASRAVRESCDEQYF. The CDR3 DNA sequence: TGTGCCAGCCGGGCCGTGAGGGAGTCGTGCGACGAGCAGTACTTC.

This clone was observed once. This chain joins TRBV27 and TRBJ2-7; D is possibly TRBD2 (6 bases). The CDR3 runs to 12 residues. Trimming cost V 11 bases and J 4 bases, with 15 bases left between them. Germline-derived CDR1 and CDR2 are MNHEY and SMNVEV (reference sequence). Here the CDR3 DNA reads TGTGCCGGAGACGGGGGAAGGTACGAGCAGTACTTC. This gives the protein CAGDGGRYEQYF.

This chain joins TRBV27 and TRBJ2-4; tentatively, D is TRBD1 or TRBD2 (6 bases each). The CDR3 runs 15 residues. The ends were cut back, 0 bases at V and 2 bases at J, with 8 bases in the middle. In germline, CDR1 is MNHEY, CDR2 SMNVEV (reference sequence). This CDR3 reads CASSLSGGPKNIQYF. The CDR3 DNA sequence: TGTGCCAGCAGTTTATCAGGGGGGCCCAAAAACATTCAGTACTTC.

The CDR3 loop is CASSLSSEYNEQFF. CDR3 nucleotides: TGTGCCAGCAGCTTATCCTCAGAGTACAATGAGCAGTTCTTC. V gene TRBV13 combines with J gene TRBJ2-1; D gene ambiguous. This CDR3 region has 14 residues. From germline, CDR1 is PRHDT and CDR2 FYEKMQ (reference sequence). V shed 2 bases and J shed 4 bases, with 9 bases lying between them.

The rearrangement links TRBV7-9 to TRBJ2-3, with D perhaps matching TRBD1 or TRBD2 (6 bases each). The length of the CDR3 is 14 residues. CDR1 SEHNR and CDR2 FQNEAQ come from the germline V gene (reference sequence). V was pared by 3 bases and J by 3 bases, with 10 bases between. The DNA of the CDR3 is TGTGCCAGCAGCTTGGGGGGCTGGACAGATACGCAGTATTTT. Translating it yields CASSLGGWTDTQYF. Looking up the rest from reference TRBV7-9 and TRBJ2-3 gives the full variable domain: DTGVSQNPRHKITKRGQNVTFRCDPISEHNRLYWYRQTLGQGPEFLTYFQNEAQLEKSRLLSDRFSAERPKGSFSTLEIQRTEQGDSAMYLCASSLGGWTDTQYFGPGTRLTVL.

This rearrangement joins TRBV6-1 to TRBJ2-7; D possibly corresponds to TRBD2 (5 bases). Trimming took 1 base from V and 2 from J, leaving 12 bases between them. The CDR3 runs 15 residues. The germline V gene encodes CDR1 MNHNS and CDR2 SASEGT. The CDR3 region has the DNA TGTGCCAGCAGTGAAGGGGGAGCGTCTACCTACGAGCAGTACTTC. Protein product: CASSEGGASTYEQYF.